This paragraph covers one T cell receptor (beta chain) sequence. Its antigen is not known. Sequencing templates came from extracted RNA that was reverse transcribed into cDNA. Generated by immunoSEQ multiplex PCR, the TCRdb table keeps only in-frame clones and is missing some. The table includes 200,000 to 250,000 clones, about three fifths detected once. This specimen comes from a study of CD8+ T cells in alopecia areata. Study as a whole: Severity scoring for treated patients was based on the percentage of affected scalp area.

Specified treatment: oral pan-JAK inhibitor, 5-10 mg twice daily. Overall study results and limits: The study found that many expanded lesional clones persisted in scalp and blood during tofacitinib. Possibly because of HLA-related factors, TCR sharing was less clear across patients than in mice.

This receptor was identified in a human donor with alopecia areata. This specimen was CD4+ T cells sorted from blood, taken at week 4, from a patient treated with tofacitinib.

CDR3 sequence reads: CASSDRDTSYEQYF. The CDR3 nucleotides read TGTGCCAGCAGCGACCGGGACACGTCCTACGAGCAGTACTTC. V gene TRBV9 combines with J gene TRBJ2-7; weak D call: TRBD1 (6 bases). CDR3 length equals 14 residues. Germline values: CDR1 SGDLS, CDR2 YYNGEE. Trimming took 3 bases from V and 1 from J, leaving 11 bases between them.